This TCR beta chain is drawn from a study of multiple sclerosis patients with progressive multifocal leukoencephalopathy. This CDR3 spans 15 amino acids. The germline gives CDR1 SGHRS, CDR2 YFSETQ. The V and J ends lost 0 bases and 4 bases respectively, with 13 bases between them. As for time point: time of PML onset. PML was confirmed by JC virus DNA in cerebrospinal fluid. T3 refers to blood collected at the onset of PML. The assay was run at survey level. The table came from immunoSEQ multiplex PCR; TCRdb's copy has only in-frame clones and leaves some out. This repertoire shows approximately 29,000 clones, more than 80% found once; its top ten account for 12%.

This material consisted of PBMCs, taken from a patient treated with natalizumab. This sequence originates from a woman aged 25 to 45 with progressive multifocal leukoencephalopathy. The rearrangement uses TRBV5-1 and TRBJ2-5; D uncertain. CDR3 DNA sequence: TGCGCCAGCAGCTTGGAGTCCCAGGTCGTAGAGACCCAGTACTTC. Translated: CASSLESQVVETQYF.